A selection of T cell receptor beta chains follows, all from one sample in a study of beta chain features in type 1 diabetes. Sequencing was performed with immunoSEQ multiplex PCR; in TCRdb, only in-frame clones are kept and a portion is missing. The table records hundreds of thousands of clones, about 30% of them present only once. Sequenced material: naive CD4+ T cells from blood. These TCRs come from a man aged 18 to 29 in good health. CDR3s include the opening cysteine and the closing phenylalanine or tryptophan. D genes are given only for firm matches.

CDR3 protein: CAAASRGVNTEAFF
J gene: TRBJ1-1
V gene: TRBV10-3
D gene: .

CDR3 protein: CASGGRGYGYTF
J gene: TRBJ1-2
V gene: TRBV28
D gene: .

CDR3 protein: CAISGRGSEQYF
J gene: TRBJ2-7
V gene: TRBV10-3
D gene: .

CDR3 protein: CAWSVRGFEQYF
J gene: TRBJ2-7
V gene: TRBV30
D gene: .

CDR3 protein: CSVGQVGYGYTF
J gene: TRBJ1-2
V gene: TRBV29-1
D gene: TRBD1

CDR3 protein: CASSLVWDIEQFF
J gene: TRBJ2-1
V gene: TRBV5-6
D gene: .

CDR3 protein: CASSEFGKQYF
J gene: TRBJ2-7
V gene: TRBV6-5
D gene: .

CDR3 protein: CASSFKRDSEEQYF
J gene: TRBJ2-7
V gene: TRBV18
D gene: TRBD2

CDR3 protein: CASRRQGAGETQYF
J gene: TRBJ2-5
V gene: TRBV7-2
D gene: TRBD1

CDR3 protein: CASSGRAGLYSGEQFF
J gene: TRBJ2-1
V gene: TRBV7-2
D gene: TRBD2

CDR3 protein: CASSLAAGGDTQYF
J gene: TRBJ2-3
V gene: TRBV11-2
D gene: TRBD2

CDR3 protein: CSVFSGSYNEQFF
J gene: TRBJ2-1
V gene: TRBV29-1
D gene: TRBD2

CDR3 protein: CASSVAQSTDTQYF
J gene: TRBJ2-3
V gene: TRBV9
D gene: .

CDR3 protein: CASSPGTMGTQYF
J gene: TRBJ2-5
V gene: TRBV2
D gene: TRBD2

CDR3 protein: CARGLAGVIGAQYF
J gene: TRBJ2-3
V gene: TRBV30
D gene: TRBD2

CDR3 protein: CAWSRRSNQPQHF
J gene: TRBJ1-5
V gene: TRBV30
D gene: .

CDR3 protein: CAWRKRLGYEQYF
J gene: TRBJ2-7
V gene: TRBV30
D gene: .

CDR3 protein: CSVEDNTYEQYF
J gene: TRBJ2-7
V gene: TRBV29-1
D gene: .

CDR3 protein: CASSDSGRQPQHF
J gene: TRBJ1-5
V gene: TRBV5-4
D gene: .

CDR3 protein: CASSEDGTNTGELFF
J gene: TRBJ2-2
V gene: TRBV6-1
D gene: .

CDR3 protein: CASSQGQDVDTQYF
J gene: TRBJ2-3
V gene: TRBV11-2
D gene: .